Below, 12 T cell receptor beta chains from the same sample are listed, as sequenced in a study of blood T cell repertoires in COVID-19 (dated by TCRdb to between 2020 and 2021). Library construction relied on the immunoSEQ multiplex PCR assay. In TCRdb, the immuneACCESS table is reduced to in-frame sequences with V and J assigned. These tables do not hold every clone; where another copy was compared, an unresolved V gene accounts for under half, and the others remain unexplained. For this sample the table gives fewer than 300,000 clones, of which approximately 92% were detected only once. The ten largest clones add up to roughly 1.1% of the sample. Input material: PBMCs or T cells enriched from blood (not recorded which). The source is a woman in her twenties or thirties who had recovered from COVID-19.

In the case of this clone: This CDR3 is also generated by other DNA sequences in the sample. The chain has TRBV5-1 and TRBJ1-1, with TRBD1 matching 8 bases. CDR3 length: 15 amino acids. In germline, CDR1 is SGHRS, CDR2 YFSETQ. The V segment lost 2 bases and the J segment 0 bases; nucleotides outside the gene matches: 3. CDR3 coding DNA: TGCGCCAGCAGCTTAGGACAGGGTATGAACACTGAAGCTTTCTTT. This gives the protein CASSLGQGMNTEAFF.

The J gene is TRBJ2-3, the V gene TRBV19; D remains unclear. The CDR3 has 13 residues. CDR1 LNHDA and CDR2 SQIVND come from the germline V gene (reference sequence). V lost 1 base and J 4 bases, leaving 6 bases between the germline ends. The DNA for the CDR3 is TGTGCCAGTAGTATAGGACTTGCAGATACGCAGTATTTT. Translation: CASSIGLADTQYF. Full variable domain (remainder filled in from reference TRBV19 and TRBJ2-3): DGGITQSPKYLFRKEGQNVTLSCEQNLNHDAMYWYRQDPGQGLRLIYYSQIVNDFQKGDIAEGYSVSREKKESFPLTVTSAQKNPTAFYLCASSIGLADTQYFGPGTRLTVL.

J is TRBJ2-7 and V is TRBV6-5; D is undetermined. With 4 bases removed from V and 6 bases from J, the gap between germline ends came to 10 bases. CDR3 length: 12 amino acids. CDR1 and CDR2 (germline): MNHEY, SVGAGI. CDR3 residues: CASSFLAGEQYF. The CDR3 DNA is TGTGCCAGCAGTTTCCTTGCCGGCGAGCAGTACTTC.

The chain recombines TRBV3-1 (or the pseudogene TRBV3-2) with TRBJ1-1, with 9 bases lining up with TRBD1. The CDR3 loop spans 14 amino acids. CDR1 and CDR2 (germline): LGHDT, YNNKEL (reference sequence). Trimming cost V 2 bases and J 5 bases; bases outside gene matches: 3. CDR3 in DNA: TGTGCCAGCAGCCAAAACAGGGGGCATACTGAAGCTTTCTTT. It encodes CASSQNRGHTEAFF.

CDR3 loop: CASSRGFGLAAHNEQFF. The CDR3 region has the DNA TGCGCCAGCAGCCGAGGCTTCGGACTAGCGGCTCACAATGAGCAGTTCTTC. The chain has TRBV4-3 and TRBJ2-1; 10 positions agree with TRBD2. Trimming took 4 bases from V and 5 from J; bases not matched to a gene: 11. Germline V gene sequence: CDR1 LGHNA, CDR2 YSLEER. The CDR3 extends over 17 amino acids.

The CDR3 DNA sequence: TGTGCCAGCAGTTTGGGACAGGGGGCGCGCAACTATGGCTACACCTTC. Its translation: CASSLGQGARNYGYTF. The rearrangement joins TRBV28 to TRBJ1-2; 12 bases align to TRBD1. CDR3 length: 16 residues. The germline CDR1 and CDR2 sequences are MDHEN and SYDVKM. Losses at the gene ends were 3 bases for V and 2 bases for J; bases not matched to a gene: 4.

V is TRBV5-4 and J is TRBJ1-3; D is undetermined. The CDR3 runs 15 residues. Trimming removed 4 bases at V and 3 bases at J, with 14 bases between. CDR1 SGHNT and CDR2 YYREEE come from the germline V gene (reference sequence). CDR3 bases: TGTGCCAGCAGCCCGAGGCCCGTAGTTGGAAACACCATATATTTT. Amino acid sequence: CASSPRPVVGNTIYF.

The chain links TRBV19 to TRBJ2-7; 10 nucleotides line up with TRBD1. This CDR3 contains 14 residues. The V and J ends lost 3 bases and 6 bases, in that order; junction bases with no gene match: 5. Germline V gene data show CDR1 as LNHDA and CDR2 as SQIVND (reference sequence). CDR3: CASSISWDRGEQYF. The CDR3 DNA is TGTGCCAGTAGTATTAGTTGGGACAGGGGCGAGCAGTACTTC. Supplemented by reference TRBV19 and TRBJ2-7, the full variable domain reads DGGITQSPKYLFRKEGQNVTLSCEQNLNHDAMYWYRQDPGQGLRLIYYSQIVNDFQKGDIAEGYSVSREKKESFPLTVTSAQKNPTAFYLCASSISWDRGEQYFGPGTRLTVT.

This chain uses TRBV6-1 with TRBJ2-7; 12 positions agree with TRBD2. This CDR3 is 16 amino acids long. The V gene end was trimmed by 3 bases and the J gene end by 2 bases; junction bases not matched to a gene: 5. CDR1 and CDR2 (germline): MNHNS, SASEGT. This chain's CDR3 is CASSDFGLAGTYEQYF. CDR3 DNA sequence: TGTGCCAGCAGTGATTTCGGACTAGCGGGAACCTACGAGCAGTACTTC.

V and J are TRBV7-9 and TRBJ2-3, with 10 bases fitting TRBD1. This CDR3 region has 15 residues. Trimming removed 3 bases from V and 3 bases from J; junction bases left unmatched: 3. Germline loops: CDR1 SEHNR, CDR2 FQNEAQ (reference sequence). CDR3 bases: TGTGCCAGCAGCTTCGACAGGGGGCTAACAGATACGCAGTATTTT. Translated, it gives CASSFDRGLTDTQYF.

The gene calls are TRBV5-4 and TRBJ2-7; TRBD2 might be the D (5 bases). From germline, CDR1 is SGHNT and CDR2 YYREEE (reference sequence). The CDR3 is made up of 15 amino acids. Trimming removed 3 bases at V and 2 bases at J, with 15 bases between. The CDR3 DNA sequence: TGTGCCAGCAGCTCGCCGGGCGGGTCAACCTACGAGCAGTACTTC. It specifies CASSSPGGSTYEQYF.

V gene TRBV11-2 combines with J gene TRBJ1-2; TRBD1 might be the D (6 bases). CDR1 SGHAT and CDR2 FQNNGV come from the germline V gene. V shed 1 base and J shed 2 bases, with 17 bases lying between them. The CDR3 totals 17 residues. CDR3 sequence reads: CASSLGDTSRLNYGYTF. The CDR3 nucleotides read TGTGCCAGCAGCTTAGGGGACACCTCCCGCCTAAACTATGGCTACACCTTC.